One sample yielded the 4 T cell receptor beta chains listed below, sequenced in a study of cytotoxic CD8 clonotypes in ibrutinib-treated CLL. Using immunoSEQ multiplex PCR, the repertoire was profiled, and TCRdb retains in-frame clones only, with some absent. The table shows around 160,000 clones, with roughly 88% occurring only once. The sequencing here drew on PBMCs, taken at disease progression, from a patient treated with ibrutinib. The receptors stem from a human donor with chronic lymphocytic leukemia.

The genes are TRBV27 and TRBJ1-3; the D is unclear. This CDR3 spans 15 amino acids. Trimming removed 6 bases at V and 1 base at J, with 13 bases between. Germline loops: CDR1 MNHEY, CDR2 SMNVEV (reference sequence). CDR3 DNA: TGTGCCAGCAGACCAAGTGCCTCGTCTGGAAACACCATATATTTT. As protein: CASRPSASSGNTIYF.

The genes are TRBV6-5 and TRBJ1-2; a weak D match, TRBD1 (6 bases). This CDR3 region has 12 residues. Germline CDR1 MNHEY, CDR2 SVGAGI. The V and J ends lost 6 bases and 5 bases respectively, with 10 bases between them. CDR3 nucleotides: TGTGCCAGCAGGACAGGATCGTATGGCTACACCTTC. Its protein product is CASRTGSYGYTF.

This chain joins TRBV5-1 and TRBJ1-2, with 7 bases fitting TRBD1. This CDR3 is built from 18 residues. The ends lost 4 bases at V and 0 bases at J; junction bases unmatched: 15. The germline V gene has CDR1 SGHRS and CDR2 YFSETQ. The CDR3 DNA sequence: TGCGCCAGCAGCGCAATTACAGGGGACGCACCACCTAACTATGGCTACACCTTC. Translating gives CASSAITGDAPPNYGYTF.

The rearrangement uses TRBV7-9 and TRBJ1-2; weak D call: TRBD1 (6 bases). Deletions cut 5 bases from V and 5 bases from J, with 18 bases between. The CDR3 loop spans 15 amino acids. CDR1 is SEHNR and CDR2 is FQNEAQ in the germline V gene (reference sequence). For the CDR3, the DNA is TGTGCCAGCAGCAGAACCACAGGGCCGACTTATGGCTACACCTTC. Amino acid sequence: CASSRTTGPTYGYTF.